The clone carrying this TCR beta chain was counted a single time. Antigen unknown. Healthy HIV-negative adults without recent acute infections or vaccinations served as donors. Among the unsorted PBMC samples, replicate PCRs used around 0.3 ug DNA, 31,000 or so T cell genomes. Original handling: Because ImmunoSEQ provided only junction sequences with no quality scores, the filtering differed. TCRdb's table, derived via immunoSEQ multiplex PCR, lists solely in-frame clones and lacks some. V, J and clone size derive from that table, while D and trimming were established from the DNA sequence. The profile covers about half a million clones, with approximately 77% appearing a single time and around 13% taken by the ten largest. The source of the sample is a study of shared clonotypes between healthy human individuals. General observations from the study: It was the few donors that limited the genetic and exposure-history diversity represented.

V lost 4 bases and J 10 bases, leaving 16 bases between the germline ends. Germline loops: CDR1 GTSNPN, CDR2 SVGIG (reference sequence). The CDR3 totals 12 residues. The sequence was collected from a woman aged 40 to 55 in good health. Some clones in this sample may be carry-over from other donors' samples. Sequenced: PBMCs. V usage is TRBV30 and J usage is TRBJ1-1; unclear D gene. DNA of the CDR3: TGTGCCTGGACGAGCGCGCTGGCTGGAGCTTTCTTT. Protein: CAWTSALAGAFF.